This T cell receptor beta chain was obtained from a study of T cells after yellow fever vaccination. The CDR3 runs 13 residues. CDR1 and CDR2 from the germline V gene are SEHNR and FQNEAQ (reference sequence). V was cut by 4 bases and J by 0 bases, with 4 bases left in between. TCRdb reprocessed the 5' RACE reads with MiXCR, giving one entry per CDR3 protein. The sample lists more than 95,000 distinct CDR3 sequences, about 8.2% seen once, with 40% in the top ten. The sample consisted of CD8+ T cells sorted from PBMCs, taken on the day of the yellow fever booster vaccination. This TCR came from a man aged 18 to 30 who received the YFV17D yellow fever vaccine. The rearrangement links TRBV7-9 to TRBJ1-3; D remains unclear. In DNA, the CDR3 is TGTGCCAGCAGCTCCTCCTCTGGAAACACCATATATTTT. Translating it yields CASSSSSGNTIYF.